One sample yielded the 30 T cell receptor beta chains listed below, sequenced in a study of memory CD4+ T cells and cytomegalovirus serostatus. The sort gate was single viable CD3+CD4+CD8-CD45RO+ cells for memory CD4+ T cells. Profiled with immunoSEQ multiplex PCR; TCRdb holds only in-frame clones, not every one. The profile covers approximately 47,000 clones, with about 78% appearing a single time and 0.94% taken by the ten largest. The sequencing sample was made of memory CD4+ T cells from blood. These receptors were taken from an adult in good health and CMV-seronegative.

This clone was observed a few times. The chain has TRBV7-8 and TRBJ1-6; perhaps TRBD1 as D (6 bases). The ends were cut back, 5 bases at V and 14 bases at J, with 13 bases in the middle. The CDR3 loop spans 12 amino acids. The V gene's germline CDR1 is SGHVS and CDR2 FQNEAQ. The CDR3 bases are TGTGCCAGCAGCAACCACAGGGAGTCCCTCCACTTT. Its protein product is CASSNHRESLHF.

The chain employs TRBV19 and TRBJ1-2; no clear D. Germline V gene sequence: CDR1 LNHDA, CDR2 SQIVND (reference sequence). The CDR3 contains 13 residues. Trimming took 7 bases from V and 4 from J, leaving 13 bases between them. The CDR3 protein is CASTPDPGYGYTF. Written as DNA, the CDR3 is TGTGCCAGTACTCCCGATCCCGGCTATGGCTACACCTTC.

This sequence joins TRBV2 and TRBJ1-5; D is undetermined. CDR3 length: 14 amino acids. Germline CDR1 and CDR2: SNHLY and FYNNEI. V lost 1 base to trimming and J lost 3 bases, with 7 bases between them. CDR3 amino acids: CASSEVTPNQPQHF. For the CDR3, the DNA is TGTGCCAGCAGTGAAGTTACCCCCAATCAGCCCCAGCATTTT.

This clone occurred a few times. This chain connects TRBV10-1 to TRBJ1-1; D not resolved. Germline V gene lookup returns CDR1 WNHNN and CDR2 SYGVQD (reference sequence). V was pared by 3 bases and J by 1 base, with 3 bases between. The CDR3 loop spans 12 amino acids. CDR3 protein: CASSDENTEAFF. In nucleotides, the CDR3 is TGCGCCAGCAGTGATGAGAACACTGAAGCTTTCTTT.

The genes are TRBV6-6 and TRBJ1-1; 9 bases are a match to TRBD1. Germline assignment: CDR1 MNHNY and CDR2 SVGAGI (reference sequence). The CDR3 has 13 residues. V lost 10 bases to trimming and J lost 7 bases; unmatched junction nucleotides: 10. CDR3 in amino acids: CAIESPGQGEAFF. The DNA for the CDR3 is TGTGCCATCGAATCTCCGGGACAGGGTGAAGCTTTCTTT.

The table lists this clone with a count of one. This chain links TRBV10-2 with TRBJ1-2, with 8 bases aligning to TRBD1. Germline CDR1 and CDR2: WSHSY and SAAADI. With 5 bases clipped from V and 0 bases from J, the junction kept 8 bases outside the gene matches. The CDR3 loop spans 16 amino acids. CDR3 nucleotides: TGCGCCAGCAGTTACCGGGACAGGCAGACTAACTATGGCTACACCTTC. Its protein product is CASSYRDRQTNYGYTF.

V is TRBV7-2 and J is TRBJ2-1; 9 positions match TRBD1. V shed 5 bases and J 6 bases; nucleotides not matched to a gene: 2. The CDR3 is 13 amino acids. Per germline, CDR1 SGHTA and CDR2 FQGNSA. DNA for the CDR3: TGTGCCAGCAGCCGGGACAGGGTCAATGAGCAGTTCTTC. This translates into CASSRDRVNEQFF.

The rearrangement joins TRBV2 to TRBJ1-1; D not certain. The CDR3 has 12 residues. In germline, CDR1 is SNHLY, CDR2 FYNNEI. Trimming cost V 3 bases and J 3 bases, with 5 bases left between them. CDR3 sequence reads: CASSDDDTEAFF. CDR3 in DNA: TGTGCCAGCAGTGATGACGACACTGAAGCTTTCTTT.

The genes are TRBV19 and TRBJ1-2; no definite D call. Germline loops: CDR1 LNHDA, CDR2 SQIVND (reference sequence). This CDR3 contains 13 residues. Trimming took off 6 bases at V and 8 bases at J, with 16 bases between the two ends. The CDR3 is CASSLRATTGYTF. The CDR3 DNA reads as TGTGCCAGTAGCCTTCGGGCCACCACCGGCTACACCTTC.

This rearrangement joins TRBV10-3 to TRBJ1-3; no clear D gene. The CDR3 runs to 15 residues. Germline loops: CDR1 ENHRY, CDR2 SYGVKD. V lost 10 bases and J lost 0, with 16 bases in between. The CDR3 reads CASGRTYNSGNTIYF. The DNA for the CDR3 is TGTGCCAGCGGACGGACCTATAACTCTGGAAACACCATATATTTT.

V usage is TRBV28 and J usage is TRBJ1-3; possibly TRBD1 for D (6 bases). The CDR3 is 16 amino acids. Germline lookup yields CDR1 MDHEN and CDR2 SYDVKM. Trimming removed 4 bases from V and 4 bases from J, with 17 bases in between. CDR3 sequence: CASSSLGQFRGNTIYF. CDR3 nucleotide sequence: TGTGCCAGCAGTTCTCTTGGACAGTTTCGGGGAAACACCATATATTTT.

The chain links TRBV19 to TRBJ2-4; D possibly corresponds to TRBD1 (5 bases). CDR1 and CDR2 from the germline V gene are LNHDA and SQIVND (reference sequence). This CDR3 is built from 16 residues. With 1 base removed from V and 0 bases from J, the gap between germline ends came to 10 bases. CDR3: CASSIGGRVAKNIQYF. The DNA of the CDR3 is TGTGCCAGTAGTATAGGGGGCAGGGTAGCCAAAAACATTCAGTACTTC.

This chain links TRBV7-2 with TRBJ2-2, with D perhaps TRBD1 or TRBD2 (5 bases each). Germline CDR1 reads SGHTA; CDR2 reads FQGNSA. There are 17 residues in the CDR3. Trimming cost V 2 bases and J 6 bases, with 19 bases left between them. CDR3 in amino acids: CASSLLNPGSAAGELFF. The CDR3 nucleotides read TGTGCCAGCAGCTTATTAAATCCAGGGAGCGCGGCCGGGGAGCTGTTTTTT. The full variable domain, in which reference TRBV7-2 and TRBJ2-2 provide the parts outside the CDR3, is GAGVSQSPSNKVTEKGKDVELRCDPISGHTALYWYRQSLGQGLEFLIYFQGNSAPDKSGLPSDRFSAERTGGSVSTLTIQRTQQEDSAVYLCASSLLNPGSAAGELFFGEGSRLTVL.

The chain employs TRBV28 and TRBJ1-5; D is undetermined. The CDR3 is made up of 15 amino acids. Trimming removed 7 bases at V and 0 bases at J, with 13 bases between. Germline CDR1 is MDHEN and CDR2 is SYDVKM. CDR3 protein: CASTPDGFSNQPQHF. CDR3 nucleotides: TGTGCCAGCACCCCGGACGGCTTTAGCAATCAGCCCCAGCATTTT. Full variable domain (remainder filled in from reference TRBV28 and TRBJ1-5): DVKVTQSSRYLVKRTGEKVFLECVQDMDHENMFWYRQDPGLGLRLIYFSYDVKMKEKGDIPEGYSVSREKKERFSLILESASTNQTSMYLCASTPDGFSNQPQHFGDGTRLSIL.

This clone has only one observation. CDR3 DNA sequence: TGTGCCAGCAGTTCCGGGACAGGGGATTGGAACACTGAAGCTTTCTTT. This gives the protein CASSSGTGDWNTEAFF. This sequence joins TRBV27 and TRBJ1-1; TRBD1 matches at 10 bases. CDR3 size: 16 residues. Germline V gene lookup returns CDR1 MNHEY and CDR2 SMNVEV (reference sequence). V lost 4 bases, J lost 1 base, and 6 bases stayed unmatched.

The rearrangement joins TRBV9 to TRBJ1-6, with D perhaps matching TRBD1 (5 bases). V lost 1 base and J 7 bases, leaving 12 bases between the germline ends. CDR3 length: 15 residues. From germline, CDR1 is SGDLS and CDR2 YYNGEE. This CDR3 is CASSVRDLVNSPLHF. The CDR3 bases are TGTGCCAGCAGCGTAAGGGACCTAGTCAATTCACCCCTCCACTTT.

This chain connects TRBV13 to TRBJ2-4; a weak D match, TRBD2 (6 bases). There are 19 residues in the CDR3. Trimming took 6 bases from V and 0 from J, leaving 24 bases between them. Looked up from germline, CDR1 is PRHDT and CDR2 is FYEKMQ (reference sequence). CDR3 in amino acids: CASSIGTGPVPVAKNIQYF. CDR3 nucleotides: TGTGCCAGCAGTATAGGGACTGGGCCGGTCCCCGTAGCCAAAAACATTCAGTACTTC.

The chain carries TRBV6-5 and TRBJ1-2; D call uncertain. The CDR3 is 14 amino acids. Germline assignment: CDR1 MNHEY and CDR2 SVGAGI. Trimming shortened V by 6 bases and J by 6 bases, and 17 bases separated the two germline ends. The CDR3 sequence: CASRDRTVLNGYTF. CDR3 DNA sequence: TGTGCCAGCAGGGACCGGACTGTACTAAATGGCTACACCTTC.

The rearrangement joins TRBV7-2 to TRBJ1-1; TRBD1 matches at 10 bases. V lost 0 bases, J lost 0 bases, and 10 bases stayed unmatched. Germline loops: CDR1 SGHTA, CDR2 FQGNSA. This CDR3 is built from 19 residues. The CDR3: CASSLARSGTGALNTEAFF. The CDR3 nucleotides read TGTGCCAGCAGCTTAGCGCGGTCCGGGACAGGGGCCTTGAACACTGAAGCTTTCTTT.

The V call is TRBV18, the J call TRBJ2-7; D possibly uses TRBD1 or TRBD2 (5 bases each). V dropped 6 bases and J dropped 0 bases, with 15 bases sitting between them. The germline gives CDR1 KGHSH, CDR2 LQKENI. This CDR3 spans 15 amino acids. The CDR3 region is CASSIRGRDSYEQYF. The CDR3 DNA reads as TGTGCCAGCTCCATCCGGGGCAGGGACTCCTACGAGCAGTACTTC.

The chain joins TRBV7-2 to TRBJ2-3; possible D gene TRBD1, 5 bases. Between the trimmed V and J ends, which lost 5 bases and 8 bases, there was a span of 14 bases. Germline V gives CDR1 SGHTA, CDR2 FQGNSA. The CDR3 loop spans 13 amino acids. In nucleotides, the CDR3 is TGTGCCAGCAGCGCCTTGACCCAGGGTACGCAGTATTTT. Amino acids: CASSALTQGTQYF.

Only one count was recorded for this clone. CDR3 amino acids: CASSFAPRAYNEQFF. In nucleotides, the CDR3 is TGTGCCAGCAGCTTTGCTCCCAGGGCTTACAATGAGCAGTTCTTC. The rearrangement uses TRBV12-1 and TRBJ2-1; no DNA check was done on the table's D call, TRBD1. TRBV12-1 is tagged as a pseudogene. The CDR3 runs 15 residues.

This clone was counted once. CDR3 amino acids: CASSLRRRDQPQHF. In nucleotides, the CDR3 is TGTGCCAGTAGTCTCAGGAGGCGAGATCAGCCCCAGCATTTT. V gene TRBV19 combines with J gene TRBJ1-5; D gene ambiguous. Between the trimmed V and J ends, which lost 5 bases and 5 bases, there was a span of 13 bases. The germline V gene encodes CDR1 LNHDA and CDR2 SQIVND (reference sequence). The CDR3 totals 14 residues.

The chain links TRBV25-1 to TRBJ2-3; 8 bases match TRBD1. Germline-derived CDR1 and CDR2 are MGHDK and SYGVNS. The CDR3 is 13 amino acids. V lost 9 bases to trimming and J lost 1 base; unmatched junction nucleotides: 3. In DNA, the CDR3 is TGTGCCAGTACAGGGGGAGGCACAGATACGCAGTATTTT. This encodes CASTGGGTDTQYF.

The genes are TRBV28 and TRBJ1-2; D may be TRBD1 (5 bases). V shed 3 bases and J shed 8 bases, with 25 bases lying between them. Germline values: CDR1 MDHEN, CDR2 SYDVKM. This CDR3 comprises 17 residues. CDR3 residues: CASSFSGPLTLTGGYTF. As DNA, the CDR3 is TGTGCCAGCAGTTTTTCGGGGCCCTTAACACTCACGGGGGGCTACACCTTC.

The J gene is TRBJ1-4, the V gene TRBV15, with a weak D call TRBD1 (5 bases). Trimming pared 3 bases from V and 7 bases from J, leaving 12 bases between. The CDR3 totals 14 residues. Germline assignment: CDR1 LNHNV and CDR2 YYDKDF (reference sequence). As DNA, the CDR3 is TGTGCCACCAGCAGGATAGGGGCGGGTGAAAAACTGTTTTTT. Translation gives CATSRIGAGEKLFF.

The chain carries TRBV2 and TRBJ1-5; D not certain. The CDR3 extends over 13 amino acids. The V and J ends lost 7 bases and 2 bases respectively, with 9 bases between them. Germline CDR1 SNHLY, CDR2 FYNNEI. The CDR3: CASKAYGNQPQHF. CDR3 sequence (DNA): TGTGCCAGCAAGGCGTATGGCAATCAGCCCCAGCATTTT.

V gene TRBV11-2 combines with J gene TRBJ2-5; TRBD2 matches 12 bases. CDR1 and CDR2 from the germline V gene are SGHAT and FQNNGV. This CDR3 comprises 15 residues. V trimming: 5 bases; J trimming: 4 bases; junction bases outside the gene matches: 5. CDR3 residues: CASSPSGGAAETQYF. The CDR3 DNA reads TGTGCCAGCAGCCCTAGCGGGGGGGCCGCAGAGACCCAGTACTTC.

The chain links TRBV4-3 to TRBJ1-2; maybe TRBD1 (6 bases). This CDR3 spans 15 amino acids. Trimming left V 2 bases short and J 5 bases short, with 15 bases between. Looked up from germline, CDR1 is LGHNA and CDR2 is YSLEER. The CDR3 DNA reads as TGCGCCAGCAGCCAAATGAGAAATACAGGGTATGGCTACACCTTC. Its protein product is CASSQMRNTGYGYTF.

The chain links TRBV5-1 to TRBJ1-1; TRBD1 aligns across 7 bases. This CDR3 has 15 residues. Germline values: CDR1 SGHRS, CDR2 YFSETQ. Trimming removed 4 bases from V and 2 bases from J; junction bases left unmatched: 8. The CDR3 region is CASSPNDRVNTEAFF. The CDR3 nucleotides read TGCGCCAGCAGCCCAAATGACAGGGTTAACACTGAAGCTTTCTTT.